One sample yielded the 25 T cell receptor beta chains listed below, sequenced in a study of tissue T cells after allogeneic stem cell transplantation. Method: immunoSEQ multiplex PCR; TCRdb's copy keeps in-frame clones and lacks some. The sample consists of roughly 2,600 clones, about 50% of them appearing once. Regarding time point: mouse harvest day 14 after allogeneic transplant. Tail vein injection delivered 10^7 T-cell-depleted bone marrow cells and 10^6 splenic CD5+ T cells. The source material was gut tissue. The receptors were sampled from a female BALB/c mouse given C57BL/6 T cells with graft-versus-host disease after an allogeneic hematopoietic cell transplant.

This clone showed up just a few times. Mouse gene names and germline throughout. The read terminates 1 residue ahead of where the CDR3 ends, so the germline J gene completes it. This rearrangement joins TRBV20 to TRBJ1-3, with no clear D. The CDR3 covers 15 residues. Trimming removed 1 base from V and 0 bases from J, with 10 bases in between. The germline CDR1 and CDR2 sequences are GFQATS and STVNSAI. The CDR3 reads CGARARTYSGNTLYF. The covered CDR3 bases are TGTGGTGCTAGGGCCCGTACATATTCTGGAAATACGCTCTAT.

For this clone: These gene names are mouse names. Read coverage stops 1 residue before the CDR3 terminus; the germline J gene supplies the remainder. J is TRBJ2-7 and V is TRBV15; 10 positions match TRBD1. The germline V gene has CDR1 SGHND and CDR2 FRSKSL. The CDR3 covers 14 residues. V trimming: 1 base; J trimming: 6 bases; junction bases outside the gene matches: 3. CDR3 protein: CASSLVDRGFEQYF. Partial CDR3 DNA: TGTGCCAGCAGTTTAGTGGACAGGGGGTTTGAACAGTAC.

A word on this clone: Genes and germline come from the mouse. The CDR3 goes on 1 residue after the read ends, and that part is filled in from the germline J gene. The chain uses TRBV5 and TRBJ1-1; D unclear. Trimming stripped 0 bases from V and 5 bases from J, with 10 bases between. CDR3 size: 14 residues. Germline CDR1 and CDR2: LGHNA and YNLKQL (reference sequence). The CDR3 loop is CASSQEGRATEVFF. CDR3 DNA, as far as it was read: TGTGCCAGCAGCCAAGAGGGGAGGGCTACAGAAGTCTTC.

This clone is labeled as large. Gene names and germline refer to mouse. The sequenced fragment ends 1 residue before the CDR3 boundary, so the rest is inferred from the germline J gene. The rearrangement joins TRBV29 to TRBJ2-7; 9 bases line up with TRBD1. The germline gives CDR1 MSHET, CDR2 SYDVDS. The CDR3 has 13 residues. Losses at the gene ends were 6 bases for V and 6 bases for J; bases not matched to a gene: 6. CDR3 sequence: CASSPGTGIEQYF. CDR3 DNA (partial): TGTGCTAGCAGCCCCGGGACAGGGATTGAACAGTAC.

This clone came up once. Any gene name here is a mouse gene name. The sequence runs out 1 residue before the end of the CDR3; the remainder is reconstructed from the germline J gene. V and J are TRBV15 and TRBJ2-2; D possibly matches TRBD1 or TRBD2 (6 bases each). Germline-derived CDR1 and CDR2 are SGHND and FRSKSL. CDR3 size: 15 residues. V lost 3 bases and J lost 4, with 12 bases in between. Incomplete CDR3 DNA: TGTGCCAGCAGTTTCGGGGGCCTCCTCACCGGGCAGCTCTAC. This gives the protein CASSFGGLLTGQLY. The full CDR3 protein reads CASSFGGLLTGQLYF.

As to this clone: All gene names here are mouse names. The read stops 1 residue short of the end of the CDR3; the missing end is completed from the germline J gene. V and J are TRBV14 and TRBJ2-5; 8 bases map to TRBD2. The CDR3 runs to 15 residues. Unmatched junction bases numbered 9, after V lost 4 bases and J lost 5 bases. Germline V CDR1 and CDR2: SGHDT, FRDEAV. The part of the CDR3 DNA that was read is TGTGCCAGCAGTCCCGCTGGGGGGATGGGAGACACCCAGTAC. This translates into CASSPAGGMGDTQY. The CDR3 as a whole reads CASSPAGGMGDTQYF.

On this clone: Genes and germline come from the mouse. The CDR3: CASSWGNERLFF. The sequenced part of the CDR3 DNA is TGTGCCAGCAGTTGGGGGAACGAAAGATTATTT. This chain links TRBV24 with TRBJ1-4; the D gene is possibly TRBD1 (5 bases). The read comes to an end 1 residue before the CDR3 does, leaving the germline J gene to fill in the end. CDR3 size: 12 residues. V was trimmed by 5 bases and J by 5 bases, leaving 6 bases between them. Germline assignment: CDR1 KGHTA and CDR2 FRNEEI.

Of note for this clone: Here the gene names and germline are mouse. The DNA ends 1 residue before the CDR3 does, and the rest of the CDR3 is filled in from the germline J gene. The V and J genes are TRBV3 and TRBJ2-3; 12 bases map to TRBD2. The ends lost 4 bases at V and 1 base at J; junction bases unmatched: 3. This CDR3 has 16 residues. Germline lookup yields CDR1 SNHLY and CDR2 FYNGKV (reference sequence). The chain's CDR3 is CASSSTGGAGAETLYF. CDR3 DNA (partial): TGTGCCAGCAGCTCGACTGGGGGGGCTGGTGCAGAAACGCTGTAT.

A few counts support this clone. Gene labels here are mouse ones. The CDR3 end lies 1 residue beyond the end of the read and is filled in from the germline J gene. The chain employs TRBV13-1 and TRBJ1-1; a possible D gene is TRBD1 (6 bases). The germline V gene encodes CDR1 NSHNY and CDR2 SYGAGN. Trimming left V 1 base short and J 3 bases short, with 10 bases between. This CDR3 spans 14 amino acids. CDR3 sequence: CASSDQGLDTEVFF. The covered CDR3 bases are TGTGCCAGCAGTGATCAGGGGCTAGACACAGAAGTCTTC.

Comments on this clone: The germline and genes are mouse ones. The read stops 1 residue short of the end of the CDR3; the missing end is completed from the germline J gene. The chain links TRBV26 to TRBJ2-5; 8 bases map to TRBD2. Germline assignment: CDR1 KGHPV and CDR2 FQNQEV (reference sequence). There are 14 residues in the CDR3. The junction had 2 bases not matched to a gene; V was cut back by 2 bases and J by 4 bases. The part of the CDR3 DNA that was read is TGTGCCAGCAGTCTGCTGGGGGGCAAAGACACCCAGTAC. Protein: CASSLLGGKDTQY. The whole CDR3 is CASSLLGGKDTQYF.

A remark on this clone: The gene symbols are mouse symbols. The read terminates 1 residue before the CDR3 end, so the remaining end is supplied by the germline J gene. The chain employs TRBV13-3 and TRBJ2-7; 7 positions agree with TRBD2. Per the germline V gene, CDR1 is NNHDY and CDR2 is SYVADS. Trimming cost V 1 base and J 2 bases; bases outside gene matches: 0. The CDR3 runs 13 residues. The sequenced CDR3 bases are TGTGCCAGCAGTGATCTGGGGGCCTATGAACAGTAC. Translated: CASSDLGAYEQY. The full CDR3 protein reads CASSDLGAYEQYF.

Turning to this clone: Genes and germline come from the mouse. The read gets to within 1 residue of the CDR3 end, and the germline J gene fills in the rest. The chain has TRBV16 and TRBJ1-6; D may be TRBD1 (6 bases). TRBJ1-6 is an ORF for which the function is uncertain. V shed 5 bases and J shed 4 bases, with 9 bases lying between them. Germline V CDR1 and CDR2: SGHSA, FRNQAP. This CDR3 region has 14 residues. CDR3 DNA (partial): TGTGCAAGCAGCCAAACAGGGTATAATTCGCCCCTCTAC. Translated: CASSQTGYNSPLY. The full CDR3 protein reads CASSQTGYNSPLYF.

This clone appeared a few times. The germline and genes are mouse ones. The CDR3 end falls 1 residue outside the read, so it is completed with the germline J gene. This rearrangement joins TRBV5 to TRBJ2-5; TRBD1 might be the D (7 bases). The germline V gene has CDR1 LGHNA and CDR2 YNLKQL (reference sequence). The CDR3 totals 13 residues. Trimming shortened V by 0 bases and J by 9 bases, and 10 bases separated the two germline ends. The CDR3 loop reads CASSQDRGLTQYF. The part of the CDR3 DNA that was read is TGTGCCAGCAGCCAAGATAGGGGGCTTACCCAGTAC.

With regard to this clone: Genes and germline come from the mouse. The sequenced fragment ends 1 residue before the CDR3 boundary, so the rest is inferred from the germline J gene. The rearrangement joins TRBV23 to TRBJ1-1; the DNA was not used to check the table's D call, TRBD1. Germline assignment: CDR1 KGHTA and CDR2 FQNQQP. The CDR3 length is 14 residues. CDR3 in amino acids: CSSSRQGTNTEVFF. The DNA read from the CDR3 is TGCTCCAGCAGCCGACAGGGAACGAACACAGAAGTCTTC. The complete variable domain, with remaining parts taken from reference TRBV23 and TRBJ1-1, reads DAAVTQKPRYLIKMKGQEAEMKCIPEKGHTAVFWYQQKQSKELKFLIYFQNQQPLDQIDMVKERFSAVCPSSSLCSLGIRTCEAEDSALYLCSSSRQGTNTEVFFGKGTRLTVV.

As for this clone: These gene names are mouse names. Coverage ceases 1 residue before the CDR3 finishes, and the germline J gene fills in the end. This sequence joins TRBV4 and TRBJ2-3, with 11 positions matching TRBD2. The CDR3 loop spans 16 amino acids. Germline CDR1 and CDR2: LGHDT and YNNKQL (reference sequence). With 5 bases clipped from V and 0 bases from J, the junction kept 4 bases outside the gene matches. The sequenced part of the CDR3 DNA is TGTGCCAGCAGCGCCCGGGACTGGGGGAGTGCAGAAACGCTGTAT. It yields the protein CASSARDWGSAETLY. The entire CDR3 is CASSARDWGSAETLYF.

About this clone: Gene labels here are mouse ones. With the read ending 1 residue before the CDR3 end, the germline J gene is used to fill in that end. V usage is TRBV26 and J usage is TRBJ2-2; D possibly matches TRBD1 or TRBD2 (5 bases each). Germline loops: CDR1 KGHPV, CDR2 FQNQEV (reference sequence). The CDR3 extends over 14 amino acids. The V gene lost 4 bases and the J gene lost 0 bases, with 6 bases spanning the gap. The CDR3 DNA, read in part, is TGTGCCAGCAGTCGGGGGACAAACACCGGGCAGCTCTAC. It translates to CASSRGTNTGQLY. The entire CDR3 reads CASSRGTNTGQLYF.

Of note for this clone: Gene names and germline match the mouse. The read comes to an end 1 residue before the CDR3 does, leaving the germline J gene to fill in the end. This rearrangement joins TRBV23 to TRBJ2-2. The CDR3 has 15 amino acids. The V gene's germline CDR1 is KGHTA and CDR2 FQNQQP. This chain's CDR3 is CSSSQGRANTGQLYF. CDR3 bases read: TGCTCCAGCAGTCAAGGGAGGGCAAACACCGGGCAGCTCTAC.

Concerning this clone itself: Gene names and germline match the mouse. The CDR3 end falls 1 residue outside the read, so it is completed with the germline J gene. The chain has TRBV17 and TRBJ2-3, with 8 bases aligning to TRBD2. Germline trimming cut 2 bases from V and 4 bases from J; bases unmatched to any gene: 2. The length of the CDR3 is 14 residues. Germline CDR1 MNHDT, CDR2 YYDKIL. The CDR3 DNA, read in part, is TGTGCTAGCAGTAGATTGGGGGGGTCAGAAACGCTGTAT. Encoded protein: CASSRLGGSETLY. The entire CDR3 protein is CASSRLGGSETLYF.

As regards this clone: Mouse gene names and germline throughout. Read data end 1 residue before the CDR3 end; the end is taken from the germline J gene. The chain joins TRBV26 to TRBJ2-1; no clear D gene. The CDR3 runs to 13 residues. V lost 2 bases, J lost 4 bases, and 6 bases lay in between. Germline CDR1 KGHPV, CDR2 FQNQEV (reference sequence). The CDR3 region is CASSLDNYAEQFF. The covered CDR3 bases are TGTGCCAGCAGTCTGGACAATTATGCTGAGCAGTTC.

For this clone: Mouse names are used for the genes. The CDR3 goes on 1 residue after the read ends, and that part is filled in from the germline J gene. The chain combines TRBV26 with TRBJ1-6; tentatively, D is TRBD1 (5 bases). TRBJ1-6 is filed as an ORF, its function uncertain. V lost 2 bases and J 3 bases, leaving 5 bases between the germline ends. The CDR3 spans 14 residues. Germline V lookup: CDR1 KGHPV, CDR2 FQNQEV (reference sequence). This CDR3 reads CASSLQGYNSPLYF. CDR3 DNA (partial): TGTGCCAGCAGTCTGCAGGGCTATAATTCGCCCCTCTAC.

Relative to its sample, this clone is medium-sized. Mouse names are used for the genes. The DNA ends 1 residue before the CDR3 does, and the rest of the CDR3 is filled in from the germline J gene. The rearrangement links TRBV26 to TRBJ2-7, with D possibly matching TRBD1 (6 bases). Germline assignment: CDR1 KGHPV and CDR2 FQNQEV (reference sequence). This CDR3 is 13 amino acids long. The ends were cut back, 2 bases at V and 3 bases at J, with 8 bases in the middle. The part of the CDR3 DNA that was read is TGTGCCAGCAGTCTGCGGGACAACTATGAACAGTAC. Translated, it gives CASSLRDNYEQY. From start to end, the CDR3 is CASSLRDNYEQYF.

On this clone itself: Gene labels here are mouse ones. The read falls 1 residue short of the CDR3 end, and the missing part is taken from the germline J gene. This chain links TRBV15 with TRBJ2-1; 8 bases align to TRBD2. With V trimmed by 5 bases and J by 3 bases, 9 bases remained unmatched. Looked up from germline, CDR1 is SGHND and CDR2 is FRSKSL. The CDR3 is 16 amino acids. The DNA read from the CDR3 is TGTGCCAGCAGTCCCCGACTGGGGCCGATCTATGCTGAGCAGTTC. Translating it yields CASSPRLGPIYAEQF. The full CDR3 protein reads CASSPRLGPIYAEQFF.

There are a few counts of this clone. Here the gene names and germline are mouse. The sequence runs out 1 residue before the end of the CDR3; the remainder is reconstructed from the germline J gene. The rearrangement uses TRBV2 and TRBJ2-5; tentatively, D is TRBD1 or TRBD2 (7 bases each). The CDR3 is 14 amino acids. In germline, CDR1 is LGHNA, CDR2 YSYQKL. The V and J ends lost 4 bases and 1 base respectively, with 9 bases between them. CDR3 sequence: CASSPGGHQDTQYF. CDR3 DNA, as far as it was read: TGTGCCAGCAGCCCAGGGGGGCACCAAGACACCCAGTAC.

This clone is judged large. Each gene name is a mouse one. With the read ending 1 residue before the CDR3 end, the germline J gene is used to fill in that end. The chain has TRBV17 and TRBJ2-7; unclear D gene. Between the trimmed V and J ends, which lost 4 bases and 4 bases, there was a span of 8 bases. CDR3 length: 12 residues. CDR1 and CDR2 from the germline V gene are MNHDT and YYDKIL. The CDR3 sequence: CASSNGRYEQYF. The sequenced part of the CDR3 DNA is TGTGCTAGCAGTAACGGAAGATATGAACAGTAC.

In the case of this clone: The listed genes are named as in mouse. The read is 1 residue too short to cover the CDR3 end, so that end is filled in from the germline J gene. The chain joins TRBV31 to TRBJ1-1; 7 nucleotides line up with TRBD1. CDR1 is GKSSPN and CDR2 is SITVG in the germline V gene. The CDR3 loop spans 14 amino acids. J was trimmed by 0 bases and V by 0 bases; bases with no gene match: 1. Incomplete CDR3 DNA: TGTGCCTGGAGTCTAGGGACAGCAAACACAGAAGTCTTC. The encoded protein is CAWSLGTANTEVF. The complete CDR3 reads CAWSLGTANTEVFF.